Presented here are 9 T cell receptor beta chains from one specimen sequenced in a study of blood T cell repertoires in COVID-19. The table came from immunoSEQ multiplex PCR; TCRdb's copy has only in-frame clones and leaves some out. Of fewer than 130,000 clones listed, 75% to 85% are singletons. The sample consisted of peripheral blood. Every receptor here comes from a woman in her sixties or seventies with acute or convalescent COVID-19.

The chain joins TRBV30 to TRBJ1-2; a possible D gene is TRBD1 (5 bases). Trimming stripped 2 bases from V and 4 bases from J, with 8 bases between. Germline V gives CDR1 GTSNPN, CDR2 SVGIG (reference sequence). The CDR3 has 12 amino acids. This CDR3 is CAWSPTGYGYTF. CDR3 sequence (DNA): TGTGCCTGGAGTCCCACAGGCTATGGCTACACCTTC.

This chain connects TRBV29-1 to TRBJ2-7; D is uncertain. This CDR3 spans 11 amino acids. The germline gives CDR1 SQVTM, CDR2 ANQGSEA. Trimming took off 4 bases at V and 2 bases at J, with 6 bases between the two ends. CDR3 in DNA: TGCAGCGTTGGGCATACCTACGAGCAGTACTTC. Its translation: CSVGHTYEQYF.

CDR3 in amino acids: CASSDSGTGAGEQYF. As DNA, the CDR3 is TGTGCCAGCAGTGATTCCGGGACAGGGGCGGGCGAGCAGTACTTC. The V and J genes are TRBV25-1 and TRBJ2-7, with 10 bases identical to TRBD1. J lost 6 bases, V lost 3 bases, and 8 bases had no gene match. The CDR3 has 15 residues. Germline CDR1 is MGHDK and CDR2 is SYGVNS.

CDR3 region: CSVETPGQGQTGELFF. The CDR3 coding sequence is TGCAGCGTTGAAACGCCCGGACAGGGGCAAACCGGGGAGCTGTTTTTT. The chain couples TRBV29-1 to TRBJ2-2; 9 bases match TRBD1. CDR3 length: 16 amino acids. The ends lost 2 bases at V and 5 bases at J; junction bases unmatched: 9. Germline assignment: CDR1 SQVTM and CDR2 ANQGSEA.

This chain uses TRBV6-5 with TRBJ1-2, with a weak D call TRBD1 (6 bases). This CDR3 is 15 amino acids long. The germline V gene has CDR1 MNHEY and CDR2 SVGAGI. V lost 2 bases, J lost 3 bases, and 13 bases lay in between. Here the CDR3 reads CASSYIRGADYGYTF. For the CDR3, the DNA is TGTGCCAGCAGTTACATCCGGGGGGCCGACTATGGCTACACCTTC.

The chain employs TRBV7-2 and TRBJ2-5; D remains unclear. The germline CDR1 and CDR2 sequences are SGHTA and FQGNSA. V lost 1 base, J lost 5 bases, and 5 bases lay in between. This CDR3 is 12 amino acids long. The CDR3 DNA follows: TGTGCCAGCAGCTTAGAGCGCGAGACCCAGTACTTC. It is translated as CASSLERETQYF.

This clone was seen more than once but under ten times. The gene calls are TRBV5-3 and TRBJ1-5; 8 bases agree with TRBD1. TRBV5-3 counts as an open reading frame of uncertain function. With 1 base clipped from V and 1 base from J, the junction kept 16 bases outside the gene matches. The CDR3 sequence is 20 residues long. DNA for the CDR3: TGTGCCAGAAGCTTGTGGGTTCTCCGGGACAGGCGTTGGAGCAATCAGCCCCAGCATTTT. This translates into CARSLWVLRDRRWSNQPQHF.

The J gene is TRBJ1-2, the V gene TRBV5-6, with D unclear. CDR1 is SGHDT, CDR2 YYEEEE, per germline. This CDR3 contains 14 residues. Trimming cost V 5 bases and J 0 bases, with 11 bases left between them. The CDR3 loop is CASRGREANYGYTF. Written as DNA, the CDR3 is TGTGCCAGCAGGGGCCGCGAAGCTAACTATGGCTACACCTTC.

In its sample, this clone was seen once. The V and J genes are TRBV28 and TRBJ1-3; D call uncertain. Trimming removed 3 bases at V and 7 bases at J, with 7 bases between. Germline values: CDR1 MDHEN, CDR2 SYDVKM. This CDR3 is 12 amino acids long. For the CDR3, the DNA is TGTGCCAGCAGTTTCACTCCGAACACCATATATTTT. This sequence encodes CASSFTPNTIYF.